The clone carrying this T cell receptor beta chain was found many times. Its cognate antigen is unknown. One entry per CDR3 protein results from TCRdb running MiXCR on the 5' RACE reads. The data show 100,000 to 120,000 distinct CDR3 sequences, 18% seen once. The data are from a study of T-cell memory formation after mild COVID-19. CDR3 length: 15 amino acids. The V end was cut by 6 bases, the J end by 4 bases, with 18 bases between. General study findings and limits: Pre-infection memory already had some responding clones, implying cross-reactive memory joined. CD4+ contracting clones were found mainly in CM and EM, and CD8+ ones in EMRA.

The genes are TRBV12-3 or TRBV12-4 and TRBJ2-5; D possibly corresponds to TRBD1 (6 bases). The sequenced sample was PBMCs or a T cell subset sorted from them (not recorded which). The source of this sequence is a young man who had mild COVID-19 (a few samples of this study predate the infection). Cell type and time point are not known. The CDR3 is CASRRQALLGETQYF. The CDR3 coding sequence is TGTGCCAGCAGGCGACAGGCCCTGTTGGGAGAGACCCAGTACTTC.